The 26 T cell receptor beta chains given below trace back to one sample, sequenced in a study of TIL therapy for anti-PD-1-resistant metastatic lung cancer. The libraries were made with immunoSEQ v3. Data came from immunoSEQ multiplex PCR; TCRdb stores just in-frame clones and leaves some out. The sample shows some 60,000 clones, about two thirds of them seen only once. Time point here: pre-treatment sample, taken before nivolumab and TIL therapy. Sequenced material: blood, taken at baseline. These receptors were taken from a person aged 30 to 80 with non-small cell lung cancer.

This clone has more than one count but fewer than ten. The J gene is TRBJ2-5, the V gene TRBV7-2; D is uncertain. V lost 2 bases and J lost 13, with 14 bases in between. Germline-derived CDR1 and CDR2 are SGHTA and FQGNSA. CDR3 size: 12 residues. The CDR3 region is CASSLTLQPRYF. In DNA, the CDR3 is TGTGCCAGCAGCTTAACTCTACAACCTAGGTACTTC.

The chain employs TRBV5-1 and TRBJ1-1, with no clear D. Germline assignment: CDR1 SGHRS and CDR2 YFSETQ. The V gene lost 3 bases and the J gene lost 1 base, with 13 bases spanning the gap. The CDR3 has 15 residues. CDR3 sequence (DNA): TGCGCCAGCAGCTCCGTGGTTGCCGGGAACACTGAAGCTTTCTTT. Its translation is CASSSVVAGNTEAFF. Full variable domain (missing parts from reference TRBV5-1 and TRBJ1-1): KAGVTQTPRYLIKTRGQQVTLSCSPISGHRSVSWYQQTPGQGLQFLFEYFSETQRNKGNFPGRFSGRQFSNSRSEMNVSTLELGDSALYLCASSSVVAGNTEAFFGQGTRLTVV.

This clone turned up a few times. The chain has TRBV5-1 and TRBJ1-1, with D possibly being TRBD1 (5 bases). Per germline, CDR1 SGHRS and CDR2 YFSETQ. CDR3 length equals 14 residues. Deletions cut 4 bases from V and 3 bases from J, with 13 bases between. The CDR3 DNA reads as TGCGCCAGCAGCCTGGGGGACGGGGACACTGAAGCTTTCTTT. Protein sequence: CASSLGDGDTEAFF. The full variable domain, in which reference TRBV5-1 and TRBJ1-1 provide the parts outside the CDR3, is KAGVTQTPRYLIKTRGQQVTLSCSPISGHRSVSWYQQTPGQGLQFLFEYFSETQRNKGNFPGRFSGRQFSNSRSEMNVSTLELGDSALYLCASSLGDGDTEAFFGQGTRLTVV.

The chain has TRBV5-6 and TRBJ1-5; D remains unclear. Trimming left V 0 bases short and J 7 bases short, with 8 bases between. The CDR3 spans 13 residues. Germline-derived CDR1 and CDR2 are SGHDT and YYEEEE. The CDR3 protein is CASSLDLTQPQHF. In DNA form, the CDR3 reads TGTGCCAGCAGCTTGGATCTGACCCAGCCCCAGCATTTT.

CDR3 sequence reads: CASSPGTGGSGELFF. The CDR3 nucleotides read TGTGCCAGCAGCCCGGGGACAGGGGGCTCCGGGGAGCTGTTTTTT. The gene calls are TRBV7-3 and TRBJ2-2; 12 nucleotides match TRBD1. The V segment lost 5 bases and the J segment 6 bases; nucleotides outside the gene matches: 4. The CDR3 has 15 residues. The germline V gene has CDR1 SGHTA and CDR2 FQGTGA.

This sequence joins TRBV9 and TRBJ2-1; D unresolved. The V gene lost 3 bases and the J gene lost 12 bases, with 19 bases spanning the gap. This CDR3 region has 14 residues. Per germline, CDR1 SGDLS and CDR2 YYNGEE. In nucleotides, the CDR3 is TGTGCCAGCAGCGAAGTGGGCGGCTCCCCCTTGCAGTTCTTC. Translated: CASSEVGGSPLQFF.

The rearrangement joins TRBV6-6 to TRBJ2-7, with D perhaps being TRBD1 or TRBD2 (5 bases each). V lost 5 bases and J 4 bases, leaving 21 bases between the germline ends. CDR1 MNHNY and CDR2 SVGAGI come from the germline V gene (reference sequence). The CDR3 consists of 16 residues. As DNA, the CDR3 is TGTGCCAGCAGTATAACCGGGACCTCGGCAGTTTACGAGCAGTACTTC. Amino acids: CASSITGTSAVYEQYF.

The rearrangement joins TRBV19 to TRBJ2-7; 7 bases are shared with TRBD1. The junction had 10 bases not matched to a gene; V was cut back by 5 bases and J by 3 bases. The CDR3 runs to 15 residues. Germline V CDR1 and CDR2: LNHDA, SQIVND (reference sequence). The CDR3 DNA reads as TGTGCCAGTAGTGAAGCCGGGACAGCGGACTACGAGCAGTACTTC. It codes for CASSEAGTADYEQYF. Supplemented by reference TRBV19 and TRBJ2-7, the full variable domain reads DGGITQSPKYLFRKEGQNVTLSCEQNLNHDAMYWYRQDPGQGLRLIYYSQIVNDFQKGDIAEGYSVSREKKESFPLTVTSAQKNPTAFYLCASSEAGTADYEQYFGPGTRLTVT.

The table lists this clone with a count of one. The chain joins TRBV5-1 to TRBJ1-5; D unresolved. Trimming removed 0 bases at V and 5 bases at J, with 9 bases between. CDR3 length: 14 residues. CDR1 SGHRS and CDR2 YFSETQ come from the germline V gene. The CDR3 region has the DNA TGCGCCAGCAGCTTGGATGGGAGTGATCAGCCCCAGCATTTT. This sequence encodes CASSLDGSDQPQHF.

In its sample, this clone was seen a few times. The chain combines TRBV5-1 with TRBJ1-1; weak D call: TRBD1 (5 bases). The CDR3 has 15 amino acids. With 0 bases removed from V and 7 bases from J, the gap between germline ends came to 16 bases. From germline, CDR1 is SGHRS and CDR2 YFSETQ. The CDR3 nucleotides are TGCGCCAGCAGCTTGGACCGACAGACCCTGGGTGAAGCTTTCTTT. The encoded protein is CASSLDRQTLGEAFF.

The chain combines TRBV5-1 with TRBJ2-7; the D gene is possibly TRBD2 (6 bases). CDR3 length: 16 residues. Germline V gene data show CDR1 as SGHRS and CDR2 as YFSETQ. Trimming cost V 4 bases and J 3 bases, with 20 bases left between them. CDR3 sequence: CASSPGAEGFSYEQYF. The CDR3 DNA reads TGCGCCAGCAGCCCCGGGGCGGAGGGGTTTAGCTACGAGCAGTACTTC.

V is TRBV28 and J is TRBJ2-7; unclear D gene. V was trimmed by 7 bases and J by 3 bases, leaving 16 bases between them. Germline V lookup: CDR1 MDHEN, CDR2 SYDVKM. This CDR3 region has 14 residues. CDR3 protein: CASNTPVMVYEQYF. The DNA of the CDR3 is TGTGCCAGCAATACGCCGGTAATGGTCTACGAGCAGTACTTC.

The chain is built from TRBV7-9 and TRBJ2-5; a weak D match, TRBD1 (7 bases). The CDR3 is 13 residues long. CDR1 is SEHNR and CDR2 is FQNEAQ in the germline V gene (reference sequence). The V end lost 4 bases, the J end lost 7 bases, and 13 bases lay between the germline ends. The CDR3 protein is CASSSEEGATQYF. CDR3 in DNA: TGTGCCAGCAGCTCGGAGGAGGGGGCGACCCAGTACTTC.

The J gene is TRBJ2-4, the V gene TRBV28; 8 bases are a match to TRBD1. This CDR3 has 15 amino acids. CDR1 and CDR2 (germline): MDHEN, SYDVKM. V lost 6 bases, J lost 3 bases, and 7 bases stayed unmatched. Written as DNA, the CDR3 is TGTGCCAGCAGCGCGATTGGGACAGGCAAAAACATTCAGTACTTC. This codes for CASSAIGTGKNIQYF. Filled out from reference TRBV28 and TRBJ2-4, the complete variable domain reads DVKVTQSSRYLVKRTGEKVFLECVQDMDHENMFWYRQDPGLGLRLIYFSYDVKMKEKGDIPEGYSVSREKKERFSLILESASTNQTSMYLCASSAIGTGKNIQYFGAGTRLSVL.

This clone was seen just once. V and J are TRBV9 and TRBJ2-6; D is unclear. The ends were cut back, 0 bases at V and 2 bases at J, with 9 bases in the middle. Germline lookup yields CDR1 SGDLS and CDR2 YYNGEE. The CDR3 contains 16 residues. The CDR3 nucleotides read TGTGCCAGCAGCGTAGACCTTTCGGCTGGGGCCAACGTCCTGACTTTC. Translation gives CASSVDLSAGANVLTF. Full variable domain (missing parts from reference TRBV9 and TRBJ2-6): DSGVTQTPKHLITATGQRVTLRCSPRSGDLSVYWYQQSLDQGLQFLIQYYNGEERAKGNILERFSAQQFPDLHSELNLSSLELGDSALYFCASSVDLSAGANVLTFGAGSRLTVL.

This clone was seen a single time. The V gene is TRBV19, the J gene TRBJ1-1; tentative D call: TRBD1 (5 bases). The CDR3 has 13 residues. Trimming shortened V by 9 bases and J by 4 bases, and 15 bases separated the two germline ends. Germline loops: CDR1 LNHDA, CDR2 SQIVND (reference sequence). In DNA, the CDR3 is TGTGCCAGCGGGGGATCCCGGGGCACTGAAGCTTTCTTT. Translation: CASGGSRGTEAFF.

This clone has only a few counts. Relative to the germline gene, one junction end is altered; a read error may explain this. This chain links TRBV30 with TRBJ2-7; D is uncertain. The V gene's germline CDR1 is GTSNPN and CDR2 SVGIG (reference sequence). The CDR3 loop spans 12 amino acids. The CDR3 sequence is CAWSVGSSEQYF. The CDR3 region has the DNA TGTGCCTGGAGTGTAGGGTCCTCCGAGCAGTACTTC.

This rearrangement joins TRBV28 to TRBJ1-2; D unresolved. Germline loops: CDR1 MDHEN, CDR2 SYDVKM. The CDR3 is 12 residues long. Trimming took 8 bases from V and 1 from J, leaving 8 bases between them. The CDR3 loop reads CASGRDNYGYTF. The CDR3 bases are TGTGCCAGCGGGAGGGATAACTATGGCTACACCTTC.

V usage is TRBV20-1 and J usage is TRBJ1-1; D gene uncertain. CDR1 and CDR2 from the germline V gene are DFQATT and SNEGSKA (reference sequence). The V end was cut by 5 bases, the J end by 0 bases, with 4 bases between. The CDR3 contains 11 residues. This chain's CDR3 is CSAWVNTEAFF. CDR3 nucleotide sequence: TGCAGTGCTTGGGTGAACACTGAAGCTTTCTTT.

The rearrangement joins TRBV5-1 to TRBJ2-1; tentatively, D is TRBD2 (8 bases). Germline CDR1 SGHRS, CDR2 YFSETQ. The CDR3 is 15 residues long. Trimming left V 6 bases short and J 7 bases short, with 20 bases between. CDR3 sequence: CASTEGAAGENEQFF. CDR3 in DNA: TGCGCCAGCACAGAGGGGGCAGCGGGAGAAAATGAGCAGTTCTTC.

The chain couples TRBV7-9 to TRBJ1-2; D is unresolved. The CDR3 has 18 residues. Trimming took off 4 bases at V and 0 bases at J, with 21 bases between the two ends. From germline, CDR1 is SEHNR and CDR2 FQNEAQ (reference sequence). Written as DNA, the CDR3 is TGTGCCAGCAGCTCCTTCCTATCAGCGGGGTCCCCTAACTATGGCTACACCTTC. Its translation is CASSSFLSAGSPNYGYTF.

V is TRBV5-1 and J is TRBJ2-5; 10 nucleotides agree with TRBD2. The V gene end was trimmed by 0 bases and the J gene end by 4 bases; junction bases not matched to a gene: 3. The germline gives CDR1 SGHRS, CDR2 YFSETQ. The CDR3 is 15 residues long. This chain's CDR3 is CASSLELAGVETQYF. CDR3 bases: TGCGCCAGCAGCTTGGAGCTAGCGGGAGTAGAGACCCAGTACTTC.

The chain recombines TRBV6-5 with TRBJ1-6; D uncertain. This CDR3 spans 14 amino acids. The germline V gene encodes CDR1 MNHEY and CDR2 SVGAGI. The V gene lost 2 bases and the J gene lost 5 bases, with 7 bases spanning the gap. CDR3 sequence reads: CASSYDRNNSPLHF. The CDR3 DNA reads TGTGCCAGCAGTTACGATCGGAATAATTCACCCCTCCACTTT.

The rearrangement links TRBV13 to TRBJ2-6; the match to TRBD1 covers 8 bases. This CDR3 region has 18 residues. The J segment lost 0 bases and the V segment lost 8 bases, leaving 12 bases of the junction unmatched. Germline V gene data show CDR1 as PRHDT and CDR2 as FYEKMQ (reference sequence). The CDR3 DNA reads as TGTGCCAGCGGGGAGAGGACAGGGATGCTCTCTGGGGCCAACGTCCTGACTTTC. It yields the protein CASGERTGMLSGANVLTF.

V and J are TRBV4-1 and TRBJ2-7; D is ambiguous. With 6 bases removed from V and 7 bases from J, the gap between germline ends came to 19 bases. CDR3 length: 14 residues. Germline V gene sequence: CDR1 MGHRA, CDR2 YSYEKL. CDR3 amino acids: CASSPDRGATEQYF. CDR3 DNA: TGCGCCAGCAGTCCCGACCGCGGCGCCACGGAGCAGTACTTC.

The sample holds a few counts of this clone. V usage is TRBV21-1 and J usage is TRBJ1-4. TRBV21-1 is listed as a pseudogene. This CDR3 comprises 16 residues. CDR3 residues: CASSSRLLRQKEKLFF. In DNA form, the CDR3 reads TGTGCCAGCAGCAGCCGTTTGTTGAGGCAGAAAGAAAAACTGTTTTTT.